The 26 T cell receptor beta chains below were found in one sample sequenced in a study of blood T cell repertoires in COVID-19. TCRdb's copy holds only in-frame clones and misses some; the assay was immunoSEQ multiplex PCR. The sample yields about 260,000 clones, roughly 86% seen once. Input material: peripheral blood. Source of these receptors: a man aged 35 to 55 who had recovered from COVID-19.

This clone has just a few counts. The chain couples TRBV2 to TRBJ2-3; a weak D match, TRBD2 (6 bases). This CDR3 is 11 amino acids long. Looked up from germline, CDR1 is SNHLY and CDR2 is FYNNEI. Trimming cost V 8 bases and J 11 bases, with 14 bases left between them. The CDR3 here is CASGASGGQYF. As DNA, the CDR3 is TGTGCCAGCGGGGCCTCCGGGGGGCAGTATTTT.

V is TRBV12-3 or TRBV12-4 and J is TRBJ2-3; D ambiguous. With 1 base removed from V and 10 bases from J, the gap between germline ends came to 9 bases. This CDR3 has 12 amino acids. Written as DNA, the CDR3 is TGTGCCAGCAGTTTAGGGCTAAGCGCGCAGTATTTT. Translated: CASSLGLSAQYF.

In its sample, this clone was seen once. In nucleotides, the CDR3 is TGTGCCAGCAGCCACACCGGGAGATATAACGAGCAGTACTTC. Its translation: CASSHTGRYNEQYF. This chain connects TRBV11-1 to TRBJ2-7, with D possibly being TRBD2 (6 bases). CDR1 is SGHAT, CDR2 FQDESV, per germline (reference sequence). The CDR3 has 14 residues. Trimming left V 5 bases short and J 5 bases short, with 16 bases between.

The chain links TRBV7-2 to TRBJ1-3, with 9 positions matching TRBD1. With 0 bases clipped from V and 3 bases from J, the junction kept 9 bases outside the gene matches. Germline V CDR1 and CDR2: SGHTA, FQGNSA. The CDR3 loop spans 18 amino acids. CDR3 in DNA: TGTGCCAGCAGCTTAGCGGTCCTACAGGGGGCAGGTGGAAACACCATATATTTT. This translates into CASSLAVLQGAGGNTIYF.

The chain is built from TRBV5-4 and TRBJ2-7, with 7 positions matching TRBD1. The trim removed 3 bases at V and 5 bases at J, leaving 8 bases unmatched. Germline V gives CDR1 SGHNT, CDR2 YYREEE (reference sequence). This CDR3 is 14 amino acids long. CDR3 residues: CASSSGTAFNEQYF. CDR3 nucleotides: TGTGCCAGCAGCTCGGGGACAGCATTCAACGAGCAGTACTTC.

This clone was seen a handful of times. The gene calls are TRBV6-2 or TRBV6-3 and TRBJ2-1; 8 bases line up with TRBD2. Germline CDR1 and CDR2: MNHEY and SVGEGT. The CDR3 length is 14 residues. J was trimmed by 3 bases and V by 5 bases; bases with no gene match: 3. CDR3 bases: TGTGCCAGCAGTATTAGCGGGGTCTACAATGAGCAGTTCTTC. Residues: CASSISGVYNEQFF.

This clone was counted once. J is TRBJ2-7 and V is TRBV5-4, with a weak D call TRBD2 (7 bases). V shed 1 base and J shed 1 base, with 12 bases lying between them. Germline values: CDR1 SGHNT, CDR2 YYREEE (reference sequence). CDR3 length: 15 residues. The CDR3 coding sequence is TGTGCCAGCAGCTTGCGCGGGGGCCCGTCCTACGAGCAGTACTTC. It specifies CASSLRGGPSYEQYF. Full variable domain (remainder filled in from reference TRBV5-4 and TRBJ2-7): ETGVTQSPTHLIKTRGQQVTLRCSSQSGHNTVSWYQQALGQGPQFIFQYYREEENGRGNFPPRFSGLQFPNYSSELNVNALELDDSALYLCASSLRGGPSYEQYFGPGTRLTVT.

V usage is TRBV7-2 and J usage is TRBJ2-1, with TRBD2 matching over 9 bases. This CDR3 comprises 14 residues. Germline CDR1 is SGHTA and CDR2 is FQGNSA. V lost 7 bases to trimming and J lost 8 bases; unmatched junction nucleotides: 9. The CDR3: CASTEGLARDEQFF. Written as DNA, the CDR3 is TGTGCCAGCACCGAGGGACTAGCTAGGGATGAGCAGTTCTTC.

The gene calls are TRBV6-2 or TRBV6-3 and TRBJ1-1; D is unclear. V lost 0 bases and J lost 6, with 8 bases in between. CDR1 is MNHEY, CDR2 SVGEGT, per germline. This CDR3 contains 13 residues. DNA of the CDR3: TGTGCCAGCAGTTACTCGGCAAAGTCTGAAGCTTTCTTT. Translated, it gives CASSYSAKSEAFF.

The rearrangement uses TRBV6-2 or TRBV6-3 and TRBJ1-2; D not certain. The CDR3 contains 16 residues. Germline values: CDR1 MNHEY, CDR2 SVGEGT. Deletions cut 0 bases from V and 0 bases from J, with 11 bases between. CDR3 loop: CASSYSIERTNYGYTF. DNA for the CDR3: TGTGCCAGCAGTTACTCGATTGAGAGAACTAACTATGGCTACACCTTC.

This clone occurred a few times. V is TRBV12-5 and J is TRBJ1-3, with D possibly being TRBD1 (5 bases). CDR1 LGHNT and CDR2 FRNRAP come from the germline V gene. V was trimmed by 2 bases and J by 0 bases, leaving 11 bases between them. The CDR3 runs 16 residues. CDR3 in DNA: TGTGCTAGTGGTTTGCGGTCGGGGGTCTCTGGAAACACCATATATTTT. Amino acids: CASGLRSGVSGNTIYF.

Written as DNA, the CDR3 is TGTGCCAGCAGTTCCCCAAGAGGAGGGAAGGATGGCTACACCTTC. It encodes CASSSPRGGKDGYTF. The chain couples TRBV6-5 to TRBJ1-2; D is undetermined. Germline V gene lookup returns CDR1 MNHEY and CDR2 SVGAGI. The V gene lost 4 bases and the J gene lost 6 bases, with 18 bases spanning the gap. This CDR3 has 15 residues.

The chain employs TRBV9 and TRBJ2-1, with unresolved D. Germline CDR1 SGDLS, CDR2 YYNGEE. The CDR3 length is 12 residues. Trimming pared 4 bases from V and 8 bases from J, leaving 10 bases between. The CDR3 sequence: CASSPHRDEQFF. CDR3 bases: TGTGCCAGCAGCCCTCATCGCGATGAGCAGTTCTTC.

The chain links TRBV5-1 to TRBJ2-7; 10 positions agree with TRBD2. J lost 4 bases, V lost 0 bases, and 4 bases had no gene match. CDR3 size: 15 residues. Germline V gene lookup returns CDR1 SGHRS and CDR2 YFSETQ. The CDR3 sequence: CASSLVASGSYEQYF. DNA of the CDR3: TGCGCCAGCAGCTTGGTTGCTAGCGGGAGTTACGAGCAGTACTTC.

The chain employs TRBV9 and TRBJ2-1; 11 bases are a match to TRBD2. CDR1 and CDR2 (germline): SGDLS, YYNGEE. The CDR3 contains 18 residues. The J segment lost 2 bases and the V segment lost 5 bases, leaving 12 bases of the junction unmatched. CDR3 protein: CASSPGTSGNFPYNEQFF. CDR3 in DNA: TGTGCCAGCAGTCCCGGGACTAGCGGAAATTTTCCCTACAATGAGCAGTTCTTC.

V is TRBV20-1 and J is TRBJ2-5, with D maybe TRBD2 (5 bases). Trimming removed 3 bases at V and 5 bases at J, with 19 bases between. The CDR3 consists of 15 residues. Germline assignment: CDR1 DFQATT and CDR2 SNEGSKA (reference sequence). In nucleotides, the CDR3 is TGCAGTGCTAGTGATTACGCGGGTGTAGATGAGACCCAGTACTTC. This gives the protein CSASDYAGVDETQYF.

As DNA, the CDR3 is TGTGCCAGCAGCTTAGCGTTAGGAGGATCCGGGGAGCTGTTTTTT. Protein product: CASSLALGGSGELFF. This rearrangement joins TRBV7-9 to TRBJ2-2; weak D call: TRBD2 (5 bases). Trimming removed 0 bases from V and 6 bases from J, with 11 bases in between. This CDR3 has 15 residues. Looked up from germline, CDR1 is SEHNR and CDR2 is FQNEAQ (reference sequence).

The chain has TRBV19 and TRBJ1-2, with 7 bases fitting TRBD1. The CDR3 is made up of 15 amino acids. Per the germline V gene, CDR1 is LNHDA and CDR2 is SQIVND (reference sequence). Trimming cost V 5 bases and J 2 bases; bases outside gene matches: 8. The CDR3 coding sequence is TGTGCCAGTAGTCCGCGACAGGGAAACAACTATGGCTACACCTTC. This encodes CASSPRQGNNYGYTF.

This clone has only a few counts. CDR3 nucleotides: TGTGCCAGCAGCCCAGAGAGAGGTAGCGGGGGGGCCGCCTACGAGCAGTACTTC. It codes for CASSPERGSGGAAYEQYF. The V call is TRBV7-9, the J call TRBJ2-7; 11 bases fit TRBD2. CDR3 size: 18 residues. The V and J ends lost 5 bases and 2 bases, in that order; junction bases with no gene match: 14. Looked up from germline, CDR1 is SEHNR and CDR2 is FQNEAQ (reference sequence).

With respect to this clone: The sample holds other DNA sequences that translate to the same CDR3. The J gene is TRBJ2-1, the V gene TRBV5-1; 7 bases line up with TRBD2. Germline V gene lookup returns CDR1 SGHRS and CDR2 YFSETQ. The CDR3 has 16 residues. After removal of 0 bases from V and 0 bases from J, the junction contained 3 bases not matched to a gene. The CDR3 region is CASSLVAGSSYNEQFF. DNA for the CDR3: TGCGCCAGCAGCTTGGTAGCGGGCAGCTCCTACAATGAGCAGTTCTTC.

This chain uses TRBV3-1 (or the pseudogene TRBV3-2) with TRBJ2-5; 9 bases line up with TRBD1. The J segment lost 5 bases and the V segment lost 6 bases, leaving 7 bases of the junction unmatched. Germline assignment: CDR1 LGHDT and CDR2 YNNKEL (reference sequence). The CDR3 runs 14 residues. CDR3 DNA sequence: TGTGCCAGCAGACGGACAGGGGCCGGGGAGACCCAGTACTTC. Amino acid sequence: CASRRTGAGETQYF.

This clone was seen a single time. This chain links TRBV9 with TRBJ2-5, with 8 bases identical to TRBD2. The CDR3 consists of 15 residues. Trimming at V came to 4 bases and at J to 1 base, leaving 6 bases not matched to a gene. Germline CDR1 and CDR2: SGDLS and YYNGEE. The DNA for the CDR3 is TGTGCCAGCAGCTCCCGGACTAGCAGCCAAGAGACCCAGTACTTC. As protein: CASSSRTSSQETQYF.

The V gene is TRBV6-6, the J gene TRBJ1-6; 8 bases line up with TRBD1. The J segment lost 9 bases and the V segment lost 6 bases, leaving 7 bases of the junction unmatched. The CDR3 is made up of 14 amino acids. Germline loops: CDR1 MNHNY, CDR2 SVGAGI (reference sequence). The CDR3 here is CASRPPGQASPLHF. In DNA form, the CDR3 reads TGTGCCAGCAGACCCCCGGGACAGGCTTCACCCCTCCACTTT.

The rearrangement uses TRBV5-1 and TRBJ2-1, with 10 bases that match TRBD2. Trimming took 2 bases from V and 5 from J; bases not matched to a gene: 4. This CDR3 has 15 residues. Per the germline V gene, CDR1 is SGHRS and CDR2 is YFSETQ. The CDR3 loop reads CASSLAGGPHNEQFF. The CDR3 DNA sequence: TGCGCCAGCAGCTTAGCGGGGGGGCCCCACAATGAGCAGTTCTTC.

This sequence joins TRBV29-1 and TRBJ1-1; D gene uncertain. With 4 bases removed from V and 4 bases from J, the gap between germline ends came to 4 bases. The CDR3 sequence is 10 residues long. CDR1 and CDR2 (germline): SQVTM, ANQGSEA. This CDR3 is CSVAFTEAFF. The CDR3 region has the DNA TGCAGCGTTGCGTTCACTGAAGCTTTCTTT.

The V call is TRBV5-4, the J call TRBJ2-1; 15 bases agree with TRBD2. This CDR3 is built from 16 residues. V was pared by 4 bases and J by 8 bases, with 7 bases of the junction left unmatched. The germline gives CDR1 SGHNT, CDR2 YYREEE (reference sequence). The CDR3: CASSRTSGRGGYEQFF. Written as DNA, the CDR3 is TGTGCCAGCAGCCGGACTAGCGGGAGGGGGGGCTATGAGCAGTTCTTC.